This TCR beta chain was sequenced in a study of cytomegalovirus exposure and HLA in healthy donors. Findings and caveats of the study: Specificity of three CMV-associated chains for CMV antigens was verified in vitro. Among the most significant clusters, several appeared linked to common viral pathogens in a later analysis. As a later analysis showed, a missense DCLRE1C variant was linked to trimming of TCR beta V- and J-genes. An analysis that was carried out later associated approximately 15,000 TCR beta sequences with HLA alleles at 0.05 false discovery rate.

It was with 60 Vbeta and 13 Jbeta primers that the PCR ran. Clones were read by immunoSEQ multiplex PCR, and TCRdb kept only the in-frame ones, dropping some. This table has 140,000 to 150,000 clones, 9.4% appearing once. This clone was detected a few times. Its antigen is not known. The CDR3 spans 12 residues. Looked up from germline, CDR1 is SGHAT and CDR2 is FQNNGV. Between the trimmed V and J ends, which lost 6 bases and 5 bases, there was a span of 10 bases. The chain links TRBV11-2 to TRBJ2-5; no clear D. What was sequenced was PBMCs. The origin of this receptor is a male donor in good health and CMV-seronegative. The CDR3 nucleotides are TGTGCCAGCAGGCAACTCGGGGAGACCCAGTACTTC. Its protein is CASRQLGETQYF.